This entry lists 11 T cell receptor beta chains sequenced from one sample in a study of cytomegalovirus exposure and HLA in healthy donors. Repertoires were generated with immunoSEQ multiplex PCR, while TCRdb's copy carries only in-frame clones and drops some. The profile covers 180,000 or so clones, with around nine tenths appearing a single time and 2.7% taken by the ten largest. Sequenced material: PBMCs. These TCRs come from a man aged 18 to 30 in good health and CMV-seropositive.

The rearrangement joins TRBV7-6 to TRBJ1-2, with 7 bases that match TRBD1. The CDR3 is 14 amino acids. The germline CDR1 and CDR2 sequences are SGHVS and FNYEAQ. The V segment lost 5 bases and the J segment 2 bases; nucleotides outside the gene matches: 5. CDR3 nucleotides: TGTGCCAGCAGCCGAGGGGGCCCGAACTATGGCTACACCTTC. This codes for CASSRGGPNYGYTF.

The gene calls are TRBV7-9 and TRBJ2-2, with D possibly matching TRBD2 (5 bases). Germline-derived CDR1 and CDR2 are SEHNR and FQNEAQ (reference sequence). CDR3 length: 14 amino acids. V was trimmed by 2 bases and J by 6 bases, leaving 10 bases between them. CDR3 coding DNA: TGTGCCAGCAGCTTAATAAACGGGGCCGGGGAGCTGTTTTTT. This codes for CASSLINGAGELFF.

V and J are TRBV2 and TRBJ2-3; 9 nucleotides agree with TRBD1. Germline values: CDR1 SNHLY, CDR2 FYNNEI. Germline trimming cut 6 bases from V and 5 bases from J; bases unmatched to any gene: 3. The CDR3 contains 13 residues. The DNA of the CDR3 is TGTGCCAGCAGCCGGGACAGGGAAGATACGCAGTATTTT. This codes for CASSRDREDTQYF.

This chain joins TRBV27 and TRBJ1-1; D possibly corresponds to TRBD1 (6 bases). V lost 7 bases, J lost 3 bases, and 18 bases lay in between. The germline gives CDR1 MNHEY, CDR2 SMNVEV (reference sequence). The CDR3 is 15 amino acids. CDR3 coding DNA: TGTGCCAGCAAGCGATGGGGGGGCGGGGACACTGAAGCTTTCTTT. This gives the protein CASKRWGGGDTEAFF.

The chain combines TRBV2 with TRBJ2-1, with unresolved D. Germline CDR1 is SNHLY and CDR2 is FYNNEI. The CDR3 totals 17 residues. Trimming took 0 bases from V and 13 from J, leaving 25 bases between them. CDR3 residues: CASSEAPRVTVTETQFF. In DNA, the CDR3 is TGTGCCAGCAGTGAAGCGCCTCGTGTAACGGTAACCGAAACCCAGTTCTTC.

Comment on this clone: The same CDR3 can be traced to other DNA sequences in this sample. The V gene is TRBV9, the J gene TRBJ1-5; no clear D gene. CDR1 and CDR2 (germline): SGDLS, YYNGEE. The CDR3 loop spans 14 amino acids. With 0 bases removed from V and 4 bases from J, the gap between germline ends came to 8 bases. CDR3 in amino acids: CASSVGGGNQPQHF. The CDR3 DNA reads as TGTGCCAGCAGCGTAGGAGGCGGTAATCAGCCCCAGCATTTT. The entire variable domain, with the rest obtained from reference TRBV9 and TRBJ1-5, is as follows: DSGVTQTPKHLITATGQRVTLRCSPRSGDLSVYWYQQSLDQGLQFLIQYYNGEERAKGNILERFSAQQFPDLHSELNLSSLELGDSALYFCASSVGGGNQPQHFGDGTRLSIL.

The rearrangement joins TRBV18 to TRBJ2-7, with 9 bases that match TRBD2. In germline, CDR1 is KGHSH, CDR2 LQKENI. The V segment lost 1 base and the J segment 0 bases; nucleotides outside the gene matches: 1. The CDR3 contains 15 residues. CDR3 amino acids: CASSPLSGSSYEQYF. CDR3 nucleotide sequence: TGTGCCAGCTCACCACTTAGCGGGAGCTCCTACGAGCAGTACTTC.

The genes are TRBV5-1 and TRBJ2-3, with a possible D match to TRBD2 (6 bases). Germline lookup yields CDR1 SGHRS and CDR2 YFSETQ. This CDR3 comprises 16 residues. V was cut by 1 base and J by 0 bases, with 12 bases left in between. The CDR3 here is CASSLYRGTSTDTQYF. CDR3 in DNA: TGCGCCAGCAGCTTGTATCGCGGGACTAGCACAGATACGCAGTATTTT.

Here the CDR3 DNA reads TGTGCCAGCAGTTTATTCGGGGGTAGTGGAAACACCATATATTTT. Residues: CASSLFGGSGNTIYF. The genes are TRBV27 and TRBJ1-3; tentative D call: TRBD1 (5 bases). Germline V gene lookup returns CDR1 MNHEY and CDR2 SMNVEV (reference sequence). This CDR3 contains 15 residues. V lost 1 base, J lost 3 bases, and 10 bases lay in between.

For this clone: In the same sample, other DNA sequences code for this CDR3. The genes are TRBV7-9 and TRBJ2-1, with TRBD2 identical over 7 bases. Per germline, CDR1 SEHNR and CDR2 FQNEAQ (reference sequence). CDR3 length: 16 amino acids. After removal of 2 bases from V and 0 bases from J, the junction contained 4 bases not matched to a gene. The CDR3 nucleotides read TGTGCCAGCAGCTTATCCTTAGCGGGCTCCTACAATGAGCAGTTCTTC. It codes for CASSLSLAGSYNEQFF.

This clone was recorded a few times. This rearrangement joins TRBV4-1 to TRBJ1-2, with D perhaps TRBD1 (6 bases). This CDR3 is 15 amino acids long. Per germline, CDR1 MGHRA and CDR2 YSYEKL. V was cut by 4 bases and J by 4 bases, with 16 bases left in between. The CDR3 is CASSLTLQGSYGYTF. In nucleotides, the CDR3 is TGCGCCAGCAGCCTAACCTTACAGGGAAGCTATGGCTACACCTTC.